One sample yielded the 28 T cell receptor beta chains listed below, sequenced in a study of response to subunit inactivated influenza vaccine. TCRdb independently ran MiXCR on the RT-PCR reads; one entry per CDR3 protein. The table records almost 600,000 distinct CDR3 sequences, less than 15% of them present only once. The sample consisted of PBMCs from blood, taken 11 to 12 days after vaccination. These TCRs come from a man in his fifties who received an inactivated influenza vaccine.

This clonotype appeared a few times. CDR3 region: CASSFTANYGYTF. As DNA, the CDR3 is TGCGCCAGCAGCTTCACAGCTAACTATGGCTACACCTTC. The chain links TRBV5-1 to TRBJ1-2; D is uncertain. This CDR3 contains 13 residues. Germline values: CDR1 SGHRS, CDR2 YFSETQ. V was cut by 2 bases and J by 0 bases, with 5 bases left in between.

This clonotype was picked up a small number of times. For the CDR3, the DNA is TGTGCCACCAGCGTAGCGGGAATCGACAATGAGCAGTTCTTC. Residues: CATSVAGIDNEQFF. The rearrangement joins TRBV15 to TRBJ2-1, with 8 nucleotides matching TRBD2. The V gene end was trimmed by 5 bases and the J gene end by 5 bases; junction bases not matched to a gene: 5. This CDR3 is 14 amino acids long. Germline CDR1 is LNHNV and CDR2 is YYDKDF (reference sequence).

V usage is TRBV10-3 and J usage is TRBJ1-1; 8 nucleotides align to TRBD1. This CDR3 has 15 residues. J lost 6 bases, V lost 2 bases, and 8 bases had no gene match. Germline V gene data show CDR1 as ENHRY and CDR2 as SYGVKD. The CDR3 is CAISEADREVPEAFF. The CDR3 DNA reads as TGTGCCATCAGTGAGGCGGACAGGGAGGTCCCTGAAGCTTTCTTT.

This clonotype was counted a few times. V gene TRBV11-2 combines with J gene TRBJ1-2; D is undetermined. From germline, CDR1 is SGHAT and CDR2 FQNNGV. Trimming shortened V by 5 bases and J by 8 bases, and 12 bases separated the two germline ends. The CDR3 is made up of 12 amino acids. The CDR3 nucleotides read TGTGCCAGCAGCCCCGACACGGAGGGCTACACCTTC. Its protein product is CASSPDTEGYTF.

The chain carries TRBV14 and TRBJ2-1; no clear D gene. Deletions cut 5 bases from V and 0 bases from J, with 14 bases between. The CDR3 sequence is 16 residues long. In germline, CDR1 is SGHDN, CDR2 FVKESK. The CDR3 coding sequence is TGTGCCAGCAGCAAAAGGGCCCCCCTCTCCTACAATGAGCAGTTCTTC. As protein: CASSKRAPLSYNEQFF.

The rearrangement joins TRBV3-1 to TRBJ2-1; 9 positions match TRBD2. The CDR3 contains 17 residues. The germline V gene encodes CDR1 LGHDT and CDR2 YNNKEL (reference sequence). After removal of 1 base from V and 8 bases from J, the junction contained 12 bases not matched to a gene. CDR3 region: CASSQVSGGRALDEQFF. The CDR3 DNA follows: TGTGCCAGCAGCCAAGTCTCTGGCGGGAGGGCACTAGATGAGCAGTTCTTC.

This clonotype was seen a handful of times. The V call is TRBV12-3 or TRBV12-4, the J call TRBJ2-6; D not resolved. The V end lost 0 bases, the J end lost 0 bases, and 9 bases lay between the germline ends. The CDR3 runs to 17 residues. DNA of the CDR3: TGTGCCAGCAGTTTAGCGGTATTTAGCTCTGGGGCCAACGTCCTGACTTTC. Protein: CASSLAVFSSGANVLTF.

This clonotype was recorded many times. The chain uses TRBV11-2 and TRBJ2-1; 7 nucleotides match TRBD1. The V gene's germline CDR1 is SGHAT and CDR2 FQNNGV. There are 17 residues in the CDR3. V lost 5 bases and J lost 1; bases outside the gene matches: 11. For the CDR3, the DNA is TGTGCCAGCAGCGTTCACCTACAGGGGATGTCCTACAATGAGCAGTTCTTC. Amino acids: CASSVHLQGMSYNEQFF.

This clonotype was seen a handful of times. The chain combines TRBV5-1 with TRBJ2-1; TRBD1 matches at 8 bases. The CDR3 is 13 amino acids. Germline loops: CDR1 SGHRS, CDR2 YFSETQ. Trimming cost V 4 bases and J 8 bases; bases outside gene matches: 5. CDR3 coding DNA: TGCGCCAGCAGCACCGGACAGGGCTATGAGCAGTTCTTC. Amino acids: CASSTGQGYEQFF.

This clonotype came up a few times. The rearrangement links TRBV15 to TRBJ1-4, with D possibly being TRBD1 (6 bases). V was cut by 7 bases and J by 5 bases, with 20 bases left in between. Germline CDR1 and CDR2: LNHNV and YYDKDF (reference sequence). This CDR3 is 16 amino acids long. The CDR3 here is CATMRRGAGENEKLFF. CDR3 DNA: TGTGCCACCATGAGGCGGGGGGCTGGAGAAAATGAAAAACTGTTTTTT.

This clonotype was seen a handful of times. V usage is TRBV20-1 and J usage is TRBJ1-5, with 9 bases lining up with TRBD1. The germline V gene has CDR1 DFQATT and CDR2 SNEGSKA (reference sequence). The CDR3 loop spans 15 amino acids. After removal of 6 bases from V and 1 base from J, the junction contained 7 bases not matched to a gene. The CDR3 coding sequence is TGCAGTGCCCTAAGGGACAGGGTGAGCAATCAGCCCCAGCATTTT. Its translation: CSALRDRVSNQPQHF.

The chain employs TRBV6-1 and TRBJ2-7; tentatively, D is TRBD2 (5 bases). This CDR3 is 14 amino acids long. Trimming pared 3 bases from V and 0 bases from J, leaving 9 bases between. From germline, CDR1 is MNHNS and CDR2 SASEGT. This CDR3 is CASSEGGLSYEQYF. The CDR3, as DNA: TGTGCCAGCAGTGAGGGCGGACTCTCCTACGAGCAGTACTTC.

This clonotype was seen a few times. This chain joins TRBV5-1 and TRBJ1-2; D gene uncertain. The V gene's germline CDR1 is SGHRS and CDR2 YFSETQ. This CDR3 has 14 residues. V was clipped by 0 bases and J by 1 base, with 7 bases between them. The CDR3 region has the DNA TGCGCCAGCAGCTTGGACAGTATTAACTATGGCTACACCTTC. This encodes CASSLDSINYGYTF.

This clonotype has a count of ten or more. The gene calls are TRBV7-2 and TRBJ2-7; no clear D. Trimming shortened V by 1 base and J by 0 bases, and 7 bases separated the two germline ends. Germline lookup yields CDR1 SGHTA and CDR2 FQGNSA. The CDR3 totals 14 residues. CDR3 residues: CASSLGPSSYEQYF. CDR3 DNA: TGTGCCAGCAGCTTAGGTCCTAGCTCCTACGAGCAGTACTTC.

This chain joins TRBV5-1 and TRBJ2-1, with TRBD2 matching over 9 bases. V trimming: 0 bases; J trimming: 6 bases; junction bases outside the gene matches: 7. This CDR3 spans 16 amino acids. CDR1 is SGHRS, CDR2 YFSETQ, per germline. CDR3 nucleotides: TGCGCCAGCAGCTTGGGTGCGGGAGGGCCCCTCAATGAGCAGTTCTTC. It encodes CASSLGAGGPLNEQFF.

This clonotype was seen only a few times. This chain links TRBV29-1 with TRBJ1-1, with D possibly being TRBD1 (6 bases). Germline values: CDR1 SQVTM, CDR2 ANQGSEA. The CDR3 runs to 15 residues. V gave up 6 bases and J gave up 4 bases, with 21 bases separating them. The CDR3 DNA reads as TGCAGCGTGGCCGGGGGGGGCGGAGGGAGCACTGAAGCTTTCTTT. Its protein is CSVAGGGGGSTEAFF.

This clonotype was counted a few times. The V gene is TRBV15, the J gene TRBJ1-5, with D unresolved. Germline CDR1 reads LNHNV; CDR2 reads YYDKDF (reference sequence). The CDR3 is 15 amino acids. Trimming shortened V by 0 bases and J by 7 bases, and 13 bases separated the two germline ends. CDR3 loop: CATSRDGETTQPQHF. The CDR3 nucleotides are TGTGCCACCAGCAGAGATGGAGAGACAACCCAGCCCCAGCATTTT.

Written as DNA, the CDR3 is TGCGCCAGCAGCCAAGTCGGGACAGGGACTGAAGCTTTCTTT. It translates to CASSQVGTGTEAFF. The chain uses TRBV4-3 and TRBJ1-1; 9 bases fit TRBD1. The CDR3 length is 14 residues. V was clipped by 1 base and J by 5 bases; unmatched bases: 2. Germline V lookup: CDR1 LGHNA, CDR2 YSLEER.

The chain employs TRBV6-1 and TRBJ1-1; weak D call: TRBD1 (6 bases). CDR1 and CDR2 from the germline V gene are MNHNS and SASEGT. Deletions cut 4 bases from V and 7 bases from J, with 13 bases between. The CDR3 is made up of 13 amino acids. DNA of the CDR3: TGTGCCAGCAGTGTAGGGGGGGCCTATGAAGCTTTCTTT. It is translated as CASSVGGAYEAFF.

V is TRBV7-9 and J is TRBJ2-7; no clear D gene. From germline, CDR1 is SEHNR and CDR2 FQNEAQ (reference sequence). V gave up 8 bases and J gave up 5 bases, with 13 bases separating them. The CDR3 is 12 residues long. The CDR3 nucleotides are TGTGCCAGCGGGGTCAAAGCGAACGAGCAGTACTTC. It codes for CASGVKANEQYF.

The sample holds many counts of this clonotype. CDR3 sequence reads: CASCVRNSYNEQFF. As DNA, the CDR3 is TGTGCTTCCTGTGTGCGGAACTCCTACAATGAGCAGTTCTTC. V gene TRBV2 combines with J gene TRBJ2-1; no firm D call. The CDR3 loop spans 14 amino acids. Germline V gene sequence: CDR1 SNHLY, CDR2 FYNNEI. Drawing the rest from reference TRBV2 and TRBJ2-1, the complete variable domain is EPEVTQTPSHQVTQMGQEVILRCVPISNHLYFYWYRQILGQKVEFLVSFYNNEISEKSEIFDDQFSVERPDGSNFTLKIRSTKLEDSAMYFCASCVRNSYNEQFFGPGTRLTVL.

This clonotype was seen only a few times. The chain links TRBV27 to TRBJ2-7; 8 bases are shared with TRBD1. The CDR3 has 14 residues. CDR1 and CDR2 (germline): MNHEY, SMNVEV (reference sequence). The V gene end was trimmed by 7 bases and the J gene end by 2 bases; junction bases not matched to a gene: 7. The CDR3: CASNTPDRAYEQYF. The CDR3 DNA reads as TGTGCCAGCAACACCCCGGACAGGGCCTACGAGCAGTACTTC.

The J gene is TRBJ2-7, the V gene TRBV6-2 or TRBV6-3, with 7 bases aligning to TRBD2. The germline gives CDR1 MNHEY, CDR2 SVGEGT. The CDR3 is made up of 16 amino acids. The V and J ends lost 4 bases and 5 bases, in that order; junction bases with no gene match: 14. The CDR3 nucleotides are TGTGCCAGCAGTTCCCTAGCGGCAACTAGGCCCCACGAGCAGTACTTC. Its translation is CASSSLAATRPHEQYF.

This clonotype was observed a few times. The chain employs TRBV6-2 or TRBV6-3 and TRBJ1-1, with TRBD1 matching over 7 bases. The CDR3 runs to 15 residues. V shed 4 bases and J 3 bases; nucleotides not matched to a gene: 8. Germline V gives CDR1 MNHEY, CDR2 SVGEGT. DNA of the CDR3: TGTGCCAGCAGTTCGCCTTCACAGGGGCACACTGAAGCTTTCTTT. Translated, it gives CASSSPSQGHTEAFF.

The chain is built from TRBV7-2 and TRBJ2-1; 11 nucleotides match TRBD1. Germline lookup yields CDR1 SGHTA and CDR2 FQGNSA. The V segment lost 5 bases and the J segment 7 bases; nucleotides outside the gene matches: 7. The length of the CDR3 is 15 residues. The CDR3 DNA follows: TGTGCCAGCAGCCCAAGGACAGGGGGCAGGAATGAGCAGTTCTTC. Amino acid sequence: CASSPRTGGRNEQFF.

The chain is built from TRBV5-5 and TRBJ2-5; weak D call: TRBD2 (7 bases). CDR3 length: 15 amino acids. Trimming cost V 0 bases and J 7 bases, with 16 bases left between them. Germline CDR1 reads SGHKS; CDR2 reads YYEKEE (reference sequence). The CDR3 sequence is CASSLDPGGHGTQYF. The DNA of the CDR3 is TGTGCCAGCAGCTTGGACCCGGGGGGCCATGGGACCCAGTACTTC.

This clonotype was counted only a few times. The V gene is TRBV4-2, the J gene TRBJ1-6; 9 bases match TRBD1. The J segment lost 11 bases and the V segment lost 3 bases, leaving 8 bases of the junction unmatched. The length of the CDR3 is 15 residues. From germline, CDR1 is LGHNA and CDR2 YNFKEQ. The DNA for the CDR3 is TGTGCCAGCAGCCACCTCGGACAGGGGATGCCACCCCTCCACTTT. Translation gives CASSHLGQGMPPLHF.

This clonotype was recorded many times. This CDR3 reads CASSSHLDTQYF. CDR3 coding DNA: TGCGCCAGCAGTTCCCATTTAGATACGCAGTATTTT. This chain links TRBV5-1 with TRBJ2-3; D is unclear. The CDR3 has 12 amino acids. Trimming removed 5 bases at V and 5 bases at J, with 9 bases between. Germline V gene sequence: CDR1 SGHRS, CDR2 YFSETQ.